A selection of T cell receptor beta chains follows, all from one sample in a study of T-cell memory formation after mild COVID-19. TCRdb re-derived calls from the 5' RACE reads in MiXCR, one entry per CDR3 protein. The data hold about 320,000 distinct CDR3 sequences, with 14% observed a single time. Source material: PBMCs or a T cell subset sorted from them (not recorded which). These TCRs come from a man between 18 and 29 years old who had mild COVID-19 (a few samples of this study predate the infection). Cell type and time point are not known. The CDR3 runs from the conserved cysteine through the conserved F or W. The D gene is left open where the match is weak. Size is omitted from some rows. Given values are once, few, many or a class for expanded clones.

>TRBV6-5|-|-|TRBJ2-6
TGTGCCAGCAGTTGGGGACACCGCCTCTCTGGGGCCAACGTCCTGACTTTC
CASSWGHRLSGANVLTF
>TRBV5-6|few|-|TRBJ2-5
TGTGCCAGCAGCCTTCTCCGCTCACAGGAAGAGACCCAGTACTTC
CASSLLRSQEETQYF
>TRBV20-1|few|-|TRBJ2-1
TGCAGTGCTAGCGGGCGGTCGAGTGAGCAGTTCTTC
CSASGRSSEQFF
>TRBV6-2/TRBV6-3|few|-|TRBJ1-2
TGTGCCAGCAGGCCTCCTCGACTCGGCAGAGCTAACTATGGCTACACCTTC
CASRPPRLGRANYGYTF
>TRBV5-1|few|-|TRBJ2-1
TGCGCCAGCAGCTTGGCCTTGGGGGCTCGGGAGATTGAGCAGTTCTTC
CASSLALGAREIEQFF
>TRBV6-1|-|-|TRBJ1-2
TGTGCCAGCAGTGAGACAGGCAAGGGGACCTATGGCTACACCTTC
CASSETGKGTYGYTF
>TRBV11-3|-|TRBD2|TRBJ2-1
TGTGCCAGCAGCTTAGATGGGACTAGCGGGGGGGGATACAATGAGCAGTTCTTC
CASSLDGTSGGGYNEQFF
>TRBV6-2/TRBV6-3|-|-|TRBJ1-6
TGTGCCCCCAGGTGGGGGTTGAATTCACCCCTCCACTTT
CAPRWGLNSPLHF
>TRBV5-1|few|TRBD1|TRBJ2-5
TGCGCCAGCAGCGACAGGGATCTAGGGATCCAGTACTTC
CASSDRDLGIQYF
>TRBV6-1|-|-|TRBJ2-1
TGTGCCAGCAGTGACAGCTACAATGAGCAGTTCTTC
CASSDSYNEQFF
>TRBV20-1|few|-|TRBJ1-5
TGCAGTGCTATGCAGGGAAATAGCAATCAGCCCCAGCATTTT
CSAMQGNSNQPQHF
>TRBV4-3|-|TRBD2|TRBJ2-3
TGCGCCAGCAGCCAAGAAGCGGGGGCTGTCCCAGATACGCAGTATTTT
CASSQEAGAVPDTQYF
>TRBV9|few|-|TRBJ2-5
TGTGCCAGCAGCGTAGCTAACCGGGCCCCCCAAGAGACCCAGTACTTC
CASSVANRAPQETQYF
>TRBV6-5|-|TRBD2|TRBJ2-1
TGTGCCAGCAGTTCCAGGACTAGCGGGGGCTACAATGAGCAGTTCTTC
CASSSRTSGGYNEQFF
>TRBV18|-|-|TRBJ1-1
TGTGCCAGCTCACCATTGGGGGCCACTGAAGCTTTCTTT
CASSPLGATEAFF
>TRBV25-1|-|-|TRBJ2-7
TGTGCCAGCAGTCAAGGGGGGGTGGCGTTGTACGAGCAGTACTTC
CASSQGGVALYEQYF
>TRBV6-2/TRBV6-3|-|-|TRBJ2-3
TGTGCCAGCAGCCGGCTCGGCACAGATACGCAGTATTTT
CASSRLGTDTQYF
>TRBV7-6|few|-|TRBJ1-3
TGTGCCAGCACCCTGGGATATGGAAACACCATATATTTT
CASTLGYGNTIYF
>TRBV12-3/TRBV12-4|-|TRBD1|TRBJ2-1
TGTGCCAGCAGACCCGGGACAGGGAATGAGCAGTTCTTC
CASRPGTGNEQFF
>TRBV20-1|few|TRBD2|TRBJ2-3
TGCAGTGCGCTAGTACCCAGCGGGGGAGCAGATACGCAGTATTTT
CSALVPSGGADTQYF
>TRBV7-2|few|TRBD1|TRBJ1-2
TGTGCCAGCAGCCCTTTTAAATGGGACAGAATCTATGGCTACACCTTC
CASSPFKWDRIYGYTF
>TRBV4-1|-|-|TRBJ2-6
TGCGCCAGCAGCCAACCAGGGTTATCTGGGGCCAACGTCCTGACTTTC
CASSQPGLSGANVLTF
>TRBV3-1|-|-|TRBJ2-1
TGTGCCAGCAGCCAAGATACACGGACTGAGCAGTTCTTC
CASSQDTRTEQFF
>TRBV29-1|-|TRBD2|TRBJ2-1
TGCAGCGTTAACTCCGGGACTAGCATGAATGAGCAGTTCTTC
CSVNSGTSMNEQFF
>TRBV10-1|few|TRBD2|TRBJ2-3
TGCGCCAGCAGTGGAGTCGCGGGGGGGCCGGGGACAGATACGCAGTATTTT
CASSGVAGGPGTDTQYF
>TRBV7-2|-|-|TRBJ2-3
TGTGCCAGCAGCCCCGGACTCGTGCGCACAGATACGCAGTATTTT
CASSPGLVRTDTQYF
>TRBV27|-|TRBD2|TRBJ2-5
TGTGCCAGCAGTTTAGGGCGAAATCCGGGGGGGACCCAGTACTTC
CASSLGRNPGGTQYF
>TRBV9|few|-|TRBJ2-3
TGTGCCAGCAGCGTAGCCCCGGGGGGCCCAGATACGCAGTATTTT
CASSVAPGGPDTQYF
>TRBV6-1|-|-|TRBJ1-5
TGTGCCAGCGTGGATCGGGAATCATCATATAGCAATCAGCCCCAGCATTTT
CASVDRESSYSNQPQHF
>TRBV6-2/TRBV6-3|few|-|TRBJ2-7
TGTGCCAGCAGCCGGCGGGACGGAACCTCGGGAGAGCAGTACTTC
CASSRRDGTSGEQYF
>TRBV7-9|-|-|TRBJ2-1
TGTGCCAGCAGCTTGGACCGTGAGCAGTTCTTC
CASSLDREQFF
>TRBV7-9|-|-|TRBJ2-5
TGTGCCAGCAGCTTGCGGGGGCCCAGCTACCAAGAGACCCAGTACTTC
CASSLRGPSYQETQYF
>TRBV29-1|few|TRBD2|TRBJ2-3
TGCAGCGTTGAAGACCCAGTTTGGGGGGGGGATACGCAGTATTTT
CSVEDPVWGGDTQYF
>TRBV11-2|-|-|TRBJ1-2
TGTGCCAGCGCGGGGCAGGGTCACTATGGCTACACCTTC
CASAGQGHYGYTF
>TRBV7-9|few|TRBD1|TRBJ1-2
TGTGCCAGCAGTTCTGGTTCTTCGGACGGGACAGGGGGTTATGGCTACACCTTC
CASSSGSSDGTGGYGYTF
>TRBV7-2|few|-|TRBJ1-2
TGTGCCAGCAGCTTAGGGAGGGAAGACACCTTC
CASSLGREDTF
>TRBV7-8|-|-|TRBJ2-2
TGTGCCAGCAGCTACCTCGCACAGGCGCCCACCGGGGAGCTGTTTTTT
CASSYLAQAPTGELFF
>TRBV19|few|-|TRBJ2-7
TGTGCCAGTAGTAGCGGGGCGGTCGAGCAGTACTTC
CASSSGAVEQYF
>TRBV6-1|-|TRBD2|TRBJ2-3
TGTGCCAGCCAGCGGGGGGGCAGCACAGATACGCAGTATTTT
CASQRGGSTDTQYF
>TRBV7-8|-|-|TRBJ2-7
TGTGCCAGCAGCTTAGCGTCGAGAGTCCTTGCCTACGAGCAGTACTTC
CASSLASRVLAYEQYF
>TRBV6-6|-|-|TRBJ2-5
TGTGCCAGCAGTTTCACTTCCGGGTCACGCGATCTGGGGGCCCAGTACTTC
CASSFTSGSRDLGAQYF
>TRBV6-5|few|-|TRBJ2-5
TGTGCCAGCAGTTTTAAGTACCAAGAGACCCAGTACTTC
CASSFKYQETQYF
>TRBV12-3/TRBV12-4|-|-|TRBJ2-2
TGTGCCAGCAGACCCCGGGCCGGGACAACGAACACCGGGGAGCTGTTTTTT
CASRPRAGTTNTGELFF
>TRBV25-1|-|TRBD1|TRBJ1-1
TGTGCCAGCGGACAGGGGGATGAAGCTTTCTTT
CASGQGDEAFF
>TRBV4-2|many|-|TRBJ2-4
TGTGCCAGCAGCCAAGACCCGATGACTAGTTACATTCAGTACTTC
CASSQDPMTSYIQYF
>TRBV7-2|-|-|TRBJ2-5
TGTGCCAGCAGCTTAGTGTCCAGACAAGAGACCCAGTACTTC
CASSLVSRQETQYF
>TRBV9|few|-|TRBJ2-2
TGTGCCAGCACATGGGGGCATAACGGGGAGCTGTTTTTT
CASTWGHNGELFF
>TRBV7-8|-|TRBD2|TRBJ2-1
TGTGCCAGCAGCCTACTTACTAGCGGCCTAGGGAATGAGCAGTTCTTC
CASSLLTSGLGNEQFF
>TRBV9|few|TRBD1|TRBJ2-3
TGTGCCAGCAGCGTAGAAGGGGGCCGTGGTACGCAGTATTTT
CASSVEGGRGTQYF
>TRBV20-1|-|TRBD1|TRBJ1-6
TGCAGTGCTTCCCGATTGGAGGGGGCAAATTCACCCCTCCACTTT
CSASRLEGANSPLHF
>TRBV12-3/TRBV12-4|-|-|TRBJ2-7
TGTGCCAGCAGTTTAGCGCCGGAGCAGCCCTCCGAGCAGTACTTC
CASSLAPEQPSEQYF
>TRBV6-6|-|-|TRBJ2-5
TGTGCCAGCAGTTACCTCGACTCGGAGACCCAGTACTTC
CASSYLDSETQYF
>TRBV28|few|TRBD2|TRBJ2-3
TGTGCCAGCAGTACATACACCGGGACTAGCGGGGGGATTAGCACAGATACGCAGTATTTT
CASSTYTGTSGGISTDTQYF
>TRBV5-6|-|TRBD1|TRBJ1-2
TGTGCCAGCAGCTTGGAGGACAGGGTGGGCTATGGCTACACCTTC
CASSLEDRVGYGYTF
>TRBV30|-|TRBD1|TRBJ1-1
TGTGCCTGGAGTGTCCTGACAGGGATTGTAGCTTTCTTT
CAWSVLTGIVAFF
>TRBV7-8|few|TRBD1|TRBJ1-3
TGTGCCAGCAGCTTAGGGACAGGGGGCAGTGTCATATATTTT
CASSLGTGGSVIYF
>TRBV2|-|TRBD2|TRBJ2-3
TGTGCCAGCAGCCCCAATAGCGGGGGGGCCGGTACGCAGTATTTT
CASSPNSGGAGTQYF